The next 2 T cell receptor beta chains were all read from a single sample in a study of blood T cell repertoires in COVID-19. The table came from immunoSEQ multiplex PCR; TCRdb's copy has only in-frame clones and leaves some out. The sample holds about 350,000 clones, approximately 91% seen once. Sequencing used peripheral blood. Receptor source: a woman aged 70-85 years with COVID-19, enrolled during active disease.

V is TRBV4-1 and J is TRBJ2-2; D is perhaps TRBD1 (5 bases). This CDR3 contains 15 residues. V dropped 5 bases and J dropped 7 bases, with 17 bases sitting between them. The germline V gene encodes CDR1 MGHRA and CDR2 YSYEKL. CDR3 loop: CASSAPGMGSGELFF. In DNA, the CDR3 is TGCGCCAGCAGCGCACCAGGGATGGGTAGCGGGGAGCTGTTTTTT.

On this clone itself: No DNA is shown, since the ends of the CDR3 on it are uncertain; the CDR3 is the one TCRdb lists. V gene TRBV7-9 combines with J gene TRBJ2-1; TRBD1 was called by the table and not checked on the DNA. The CDR3 region is 13 residues in length, termini included. Germline CDR1 reads SEHNR; CDR2 reads FQNEAQ (reference sequence). The chain's CDR3 is CATLGSRGREQFF.